This entry lists 21 T cell receptor beta chains sequenced from one sample in a study of T cells after yellow fever vaccination. TCRdb re-called the 5' RACE reads with MiXCR, one entry per CDR3 protein. This sample carries hundreds of thousands of distinct CDR3 sequences, roughly 19% of them seen once, and the ten largest clones take roughly an eighth. Sequences were derived from PBMCs, sampled 15 days after the yellow fever booster vaccination. These receptors were obtained from a man in his thirties or forties who received the YFV17D yellow fever vaccine.

The chain couples TRBV5-1 to TRBJ2-2; D perhaps matches TRBD2 (6 bases). The length of the CDR3 is 14 residues. CDR1 is SGHRS and CDR2 is YFSETQ in the germline V gene. Trimming removed 7 bases at V and 2 bases at J, with 12 bases between. The CDR3 reads CASGGQLNTGELFF. CDR3 nucleotide sequence: TGCGCCAGCGGAGGGCAGCTTAACACCGGGGAGCTGTTTTTT. Looking up the rest from reference TRBV5-1 and TRBJ2-2 gives the full variable domain: KAGVTQTPRYLIKTRGQQVTLSCSPISGHRSVSWYQQTPGQGLQFLFEYFSETQRNKGNFPGRFSGRQFSNSRSEMNVSTLELGDSALYLCASGGQLNTGELFFGEGSRLTVL.

The genes are TRBV7-2 and TRBJ1-2; D is perhaps TRBD1 (5 bases). Per the germline V gene, CDR1 is SGHTA and CDR2 is FQGNSA. This CDR3 has 14 residues. V gave up 5 bases and J gave up 4 bases, with 14 bases separating them. This chain's CDR3 is CASSQAGQVYGYTF. The DNA for the CDR3 is TGTGCCAGCAGCCAGGCAGGGCAAGTCTATGGCTACACCTTC. The full variable domain, with the rest looked up from reference TRBV7-2 and TRBJ1-2, is GAGVSQSPSNKVTEKGKDVELRCDPISGHTALYWYRQSLGQGLEFLIYFQGNSAPDKSGLPSDRFSAERTGGSVSTLTIQRTQQEDSAVYLCASSQAGQVYGYTFGSGTRLTVV.

Comment on this clonotype: One end of the junction does not line up with germline, which may come from a read error. The chain employs TRBV5-6 and TRBJ2-1; D is perhaps TRBD1 (6 bases). The CDR3 totals 11 residues. Germline V gene lookup returns CDR1 SGHDT and CDR2 YYEEEE. CDR3 DNA: TGTGCCAGCAGCTTGGGCAAGGGGGTGATCTTC. Its translation: CASSLGKGVIF.

This rearrangement joins TRBV28 to TRBJ2-4; 7 nucleotides match TRBD1. This CDR3 spans 14 amino acids. V lost 9 bases to trimming and J lost 6 bases; unmatched junction nucleotides: 11. CDR1 is MDHEN, CDR2 SYDVKM, per germline. CDR3 sequence (DNA): TGTGCCAGTCTCGACAGGGAAGTCCGAAACATTCAGTACTTC. This sequence encodes CASLDREVRNIQYF.

This clonotype turned up a few times. The chain combines TRBV29-1 with TRBJ2-1, with 7 bases aligning to TRBD2. V trimming: 4 bases; J trimming: 4 bases; junction bases outside the gene matches: 10. Per germline, CDR1 SQVTM and CDR2 ANQGSEA. The CDR3 totals 15 residues. DNA for the CDR3: TGCAGCGTTGCCGTCGGGAGGATTCTTTACAATGAGCAGTTCTTC. It yields the protein CSVAVGRILYNEQFF.

This clonotype appeared a few times. The rearrangement links TRBV25-1 to TRBJ2-7; either TRBD1 or TRBD2 may fit D (5 bases each). Trimming shortened V by 1 base and J by 2 bases, and 9 bases separated the two germline ends. The CDR3 runs to 14 residues. CDR1 and CDR2 from the germline V gene are MGHDK and SYGVNS. The CDR3: CASSESGPPYEQYF. As DNA, the CDR3 is TGTGCCAGCAGTGAATCGGGACCCCCCTACGAGCAGTACTTC.

This sequence joins TRBV20-1 and TRBJ1-5; D perhaps matches TRBD1 (5 bases). V shed 4 bases and J shed 0 bases, with 13 bases lying between them. CDR3 size: 15 residues. Germline V CDR1 and CDR2: DFQATT, SNEGSKA (reference sequence). The CDR3 protein is CSATLGGDSNQPQHF. CDR3 DNA: TGCAGTGCTACCCTGGGGGGGGATAGCAATCAGCCCCAGCATTTT.

This clonotype has only a few counts. V is TRBV5-6 and J is TRBJ2-1; D unclear. The CDR3 is 12 residues long. The V gene lost 3 bases and the J gene lost 8 bases, with 9 bases spanning the gap. Germline V lookup: CDR1 SGHDT, CDR2 YYEEEE. CDR3 sequence: CASSSLRHEQFF. CDR3 in DNA: TGTGCCAGCAGCTCCCTTAGACATGAGCAGTTCTTC. The entire variable domain, with the rest obtained from reference TRBV5-6 and TRBJ2-1, is as follows: DAGVTQSPTHLIKTRGQQVTLRCSPKSGHDTVSWYQQALGQGPQFIFQYYEEEERQRGNFPDRFSGHQFPNYSSELNVNALLLGDSALYLCASSSLRHEQFFGPGTRLTVL.

The rearrangement uses TRBV12-3 or TRBV12-4 and TRBJ2-1; 9 bases map to TRBD2. The length of the CDR3 is 17 residues. J gave up 3 bases and V 6 bases, and 12 bases lay outside the gene matches. CDR3 residues: CASSYLGSGGYYNEQFF. DNA for the CDR3: TGTGCCAGCAGCTACCTGGGTAGCGGGGGCTACTACAATGAGCAGTTCTTC.

The chain links TRBV7-9 to TRBJ1-2; 7 bases align to TRBD1. The junction had 10 bases not matched to a gene; V was cut back by 5 bases and J by 4 bases. The V gene's germline CDR1 is SEHNR and CDR2 FQNEAQ (reference sequence). The CDR3 sequence is 15 residues long. The CDR3, as DNA: TGTGCCAGCAGCCGGAGGGACAGCCCCTCCTATGGCTACACCTTC. The encoded protein is CASSRRDSPSYGYTF. Full variable domain (outside the CDR3, taken from reference TRBV7-9 and TRBJ1-2): DTGVSQNPRHKITKRGQNVTFRCDPISEHNRLYWYRQTLGQGPEFLTYFQNEAQLEKSRLLSDRFSAERPKGSFSTLEIQRTEQGDSAMYLCASSRRDSPSYGYTFGSGTRLTVV.

Many counts were recorded for this clonotype. The rearrangement joins TRBV7-2 to TRBJ2-6; D remains unclear. The V end lost 3 bases, the J end lost 0 bases, and 6 bases lay between the germline ends. Germline assignment: CDR1 SGHTA and CDR2 FQGNSA. This CDR3 region has 15 residues. CDR3 amino acids: CASSFSGSGANVLTF. DNA of the CDR3: TGTGCCAGCAGCTTTTCGGGCTCTGGGGCCAACGTCCTGACTTTC.

This clonotype was seen a handful of times. V and J are TRBV7-8 and TRBJ2-1; D may be TRBD1 or TRBD2 (5 bases each). The CDR3 covers 17 residues. CDR1 SGHVS and CDR2 FQNEAQ come from the germline V gene. Trimming stripped 2 bases from V and 4 bases from J, with 18 bases between. CDR3 in amino acids: CASSLSIGARKYNEQFF. CDR3 coding DNA: TGTGCCAGCAGCTTATCGATCGGGGCGAGAAAATACAATGAGCAGTTCTTC.

This sequence joins TRBV6-2 or TRBV6-3 and TRBJ2-7; the D is unclear. The V gene's germline CDR1 is MNHEY and CDR2 SVGEGT. This CDR3 has 13 residues. Trimming took 10 bases from V and 1 from J, leaving 14 bases between them. The CDR3 sequence: CATLATNSYEQYF. The DNA for the CDR3 is TGTGCCACCCTTGCGACAAATTCCTACGAGCAGTACTTC.

The chain has TRBV21-1 and TRBJ2-1. TRBV21-1 counts as a pseudogene. This CDR3 region has 19 residues. CDR3 region: CASKLTISSRPSSYNEQFF. The CDR3 nucleotides read TGTGCCAGCAAACTAACGATTTCTTCGAGACCGAGCTCCTACAATGAGCAGTTCTTC.

This clonotype was observed a few times. The chain uses TRBV29-1 and TRBJ2-2; the match to TRBD2 covers 11 bases. The CDR3 has 15 amino acids. Germline V gene sequence: CDR1 SQVTM, CDR2 ANQGSEA. The V gene end was trimmed by 6 bases and the J gene end by 1 base; junction bases not matched to a gene: 4. This chain's CDR3 is CSVRSGRVNTGELFF. The DNA for the CDR3 is TGCAGCGTCCGTAGCGGGAGGGTGAACACCGGGGAGCTGTTTTTT.

V gene TRBV12-3 or TRBV12-4 combines with J gene TRBJ2-3; 8 bases are shared with TRBD1. The CDR3 covers 14 residues. Unmatched junction bases numbered 7, after V lost 7 bases and J lost 4 bases. The CDR3 DNA is TGTGCCAGCATCCTCGACAGGGGCGCAGATACGCAGTATTTT. Protein sequence: CASILDRGADTQYF.

The chain couples TRBV6-1 to TRBJ2-5; D is unclear. Looked up from germline, CDR1 is MNHNS and CDR2 is SASEGT. Trimming stripped 6 bases from V and 7 bases from J, with 18 bases between. This CDR3 spans 14 amino acids. CDR3 bases: TGTGCCAGCAGCCCGAGACCCAGCCACGGGACCCAGTACTTC. Its protein product is CASSPRPSHGTQYF.

CDR3 amino acids: CASSFYREYNTEAFF. In nucleotides, the CDR3 is TGTGCCAGCAGTTTTTACAGGGAATACAACACTGAAGCTTTCTTT. The chain links TRBV12-3 or TRBV12-4 to TRBJ1-1; a possible D gene is TRBD1 (6 bases). With 3 bases removed from V and 2 bases from J, the gap between germline ends came to 13 bases. The CDR3 spans 15 residues.

The chain couples TRBV7-8 to TRBJ2-1, with D maybe TRBD2 (7 bases). V lost 7 bases and J 6 bases, leaving 16 bases between the germline ends. CDR1 and CDR2 (germline): SGHVS, FQNEAQ. This CDR3 comprises 14 residues. The CDR3 coding sequence is TGTGCCAGCAACCTGGGAGGGGGGGTCAATGAGCAGTTCTTC. Translation gives CASNLGGGVNEQFF.

The sample holds a few counts of this clonotype. This rearrangement joins TRBV7-2 to TRBJ2-1, with TRBD2 matching 8 bases. The CDR3 runs 15 residues. The germline V gene has CDR1 SGHTA and CDR2 FQGNSA. V shed 3 bases and J 5 bases; nucleotides not matched to a gene: 6. The CDR3 reads CASSLMLAGDNEQFF. CDR3 nucleotide sequence: TGTGCCAGCAGCTTGATGCTAGCGGGTGACAATGAGCAGTTCTTC.

This clonotype has only a few counts. This rearrangement joins TRBV4-1 to TRBJ2-4; the D gene is possibly TRBD2 (5 bases). The CDR3 consists of 17 residues. V gave up 1 base and J gave up 1 base, with 14 bases separating them. Per germline, CDR1 MGHRA and CDR2 YSYEKL. CDR3 DNA sequence: TGCGCCAGCAGCCAAGGGTCGTTGAGGGCGGCCAAAAACATTCAGTACTTC. Translating it yields CASSQGSLRAAKNIQYF.